Listed here are 19 T cell receptor beta chains from one sample, sequenced in a study of blood T cell repertoires in COVID-19. Clones were sequenced by immunoSEQ multiplex PCR, and TCRdb holds only the in-frame ones, with some missing. The repertoire holds tens of thousands of clones, with around 80% as singletons. Material: peripheral blood. These receptors originate from a human donor in a cohort sampled during active COVID-19.

The gene calls are TRBV6-5 and TRBJ1-6; the D is unclear. CDR3 size: 14 residues. Germline V gene data show CDR1 as MNHEY and CDR2 as SVGAGI. Trimming left V 7 bases short and J 9 bases short, with 16 bases between. The CDR3 DNA follows: TGTGCCAGCACCACCCCCCTCCTTAGTTCACCCCTCCACTTT. It yields the protein CASTTPLLSSPLHF.

J is TRBJ1-3 and V is TRBV9, with TRBD1 matching 8 bases. The germline CDR1 and CDR2 sequences are SGDLS and YYNGEE. V dropped 1 base and J dropped 4; count of bases not matched to a gene: 4. The CDR3 spans 15 residues. The CDR3 DNA is TGTGCCAGCAGCGTACAGGGGGCCTTAGGAAACACCATATATTTT. It translates to CASSVQGALGNTIYF.

J is TRBJ1-4 and V is TRBV18; the D is unclear. Germline assignment: CDR1 KGHSH and CDR2 LQKENI. The CDR3 totals 14 residues. Trimming took off 0 bases at V and 4 bases at J, with 6 bases between the two ends. The CDR3 loop is CASSPPSLNEKLFF. The CDR3 region has the DNA TGTGCCAGCTCACCACCCTCTCTTAATGAAAAACTGTTTTTT.

The genes are TRBV10-1 and TRBJ1-1, with D unresolved. V gave up 0 bases and J gave up 1 base, with 9 bases separating them. Germline CDR1 WNHNN, CDR2 SYGVQD (reference sequence). The CDR3 has 15 residues. In DNA, the CDR3 is TGCGCCAGCAGTGAGTCGATCCTCGGGAACACTGAAGCTTTCTTT. This encodes CASSESILGNTEAFF.

The CDR3 DNA is TGTGCCAGTAGTACTAGCCAGCTCGGCTACACCTTC. Translation gives CASSTSQLGYTF. This chain uses TRBV19 with TRBJ1-2; unclear D gene. The germline CDR1 and CDR2 sequences are LNHDA and SQIVND (reference sequence). This CDR3 has 12 residues. V lost 4 bases to trimming and J lost 8 bases, with 11 bases between them.

The chain uses TRBV19 and TRBJ2-3, with 9 bases identical to TRBD2. The CDR3 is 16 residues long. J lost 4 bases, V lost 5 bases, and 10 bases had no gene match. The germline V gene encodes CDR1 LNHDA and CDR2 SQIVND (reference sequence). CDR3 in DNA: TGTGCCAGTAGTCCCCTAGCGGGGCCGAAATCAGATACGCAGTATTTT. Protein: CASSPLAGPKSDTQYF.

This clone was detected once. This chain uses TRBV7-3 with TRBJ1-3; no definite D call. Trimming cost V 3 bases and J 1 base, with 7 bases left between them. The CDR3 loop spans 14 amino acids. CDR1 is SGHTA and CDR2 is FQGTGA in the germline V gene. DNA for the CDR3: TGTGCCAGCAGCTTGGGAGGATCTGGAAACACCATATATTTT. Protein: CASSLGGSGNTIYF.

V is TRBV24-1 and J is TRBJ2-1; the match to TRBD2 covers 12 bases. The trim removed 5 bases at V and 3 bases at J, leaving 10 bases unmatched. Germline V lookup: CDR1 KGHDR, CDR2 SFDVKD. The CDR3 totals 18 residues. CDR3 residues: CATSGRGLAGGLYNEQFF. Here the CDR3 DNA reads TGTGCCACCAGTGGGCGCGGGCTAGCGGGGGGGCTCTACAATGAGCAGTTCTTC.

V and J are TRBV29-1 and TRBJ2-5, with TRBD2 matching over 14 bases. This CDR3 is built from 14 residues. The trim removed 5 bases at V and 7 bases at J, leaving 6 bases unmatched. Germline CDR1 SQVTM, CDR2 ANQGSEA. The CDR3 spells CSVSGTSGGGTQYF. In DNA form, the CDR3 reads TGCAGCGTTTCCGGGACTAGCGGGGGTGGGACCCAGTACTTC.

The V and J genes are TRBV28 and TRBJ1-2; no firm D call. Trimming took 2 bases from V and 2 from J, leaving 12 bases between them. The germline gives CDR1 MDHEN, CDR2 SYDVKM. This CDR3 comprises 15 residues. DNA of the CDR3: TGTGCCAGCAGTTTACTGGGCTCGGGGAACTATGGCTACACCTTC. It translates to CASSLLGSGNYGYTF.

V is TRBV21-1 and J is TRBJ2-5; TRBD1 was called by the table and not checked on the DNA. TRBV21-1 is termed a pseudogene. This CDR3 region has 18 residues. The CDR3 DNA sequence: TGTGCCAGCAGCAAAGATCGCGAGGTAGGACAAGGACAAGAGACCCAGTACTTC. Encoded protein: CASSKDREVGQGQETQYF.

This clone was found once. The chain couples TRBV18 to TRBJ2-1; D is perhaps TRBD1 (5 bases). Trimming cost V 3 bases and J 4 bases, with 7 bases left between them. Germline lookup yields CDR1 KGHSH and CDR2 LQKENI. The CDR3 is 13 amino acids. CDR3 coding DNA: TGTGCCAGCTCACCGCCAGGGTACAATGAGCAGTTCTTC. Residues: CASSPPGYNEQFF.

This clone was seen a handful of times. The rearrangement uses TRBV4-2 and TRBJ2-7; D is unclear. The germline gives CDR1 LGHNA, CDR2 YNFKEQ. The CDR3 contains 12 residues. V lost 3 bases and J lost 4, with 7 bases in between. The CDR3 bases are TGTGCCAGCAGCCATGCCGGTTACGAGCAGTACTTC. Protein product: CASSHAGYEQYF.

The rearrangement joins TRBV6-5 to TRBJ1-2; 10 positions agree with TRBD1. This CDR3 has 14 residues. Germline-derived CDR1 and CDR2 are MNHEY and SVGAGI. V shed 6 bases and J 4 bases; nucleotides not matched to a gene: 5. The CDR3 DNA reads as TGTGCCAGCAGGCGGGACAGGGGAGTCTATGGCTACACCTTC. It yields the protein CASRRDRGVYGYTF.

The chain couples TRBV9 to TRBJ1-1, with a possible D match to TRBD1 (6 bases). Trimming removed 4 bases at V and 5 bases at J, with 15 bases between. Germline CDR1 and CDR2: SGDLS and YYNGEE. CDR3 length equals 14 residues. The CDR3: CASSTSAQGTEAFF. The CDR3 DNA follows: TGTGCCAGCAGCACCTCTGCACAGGGAACTGAAGCTTTCTTT.

This clone was seen more than once but under ten times. The genes are TRBV6-1 and TRBJ1-1, with unresolved D. The CDR3 covers 11 residues. CDR1 is MNHNS, CDR2 SASEGT, per germline. Trimming took 3 bases from V and 5 from J, leaving 4 bases between them. CDR3 loop: CASSDRTEAFF. The CDR3 nucleotides are TGTGCCAGCAGTGACAGGACTGAAGCTTTCTTT.

The chain links TRBV24-1 to TRBJ1-1, with 9 bases lining up with TRBD1. Trimming cost V 9 bases and J 3 bases; bases outside gene matches: 4. The germline V gene encodes CDR1 KGHDR and CDR2 SFDVKD. This CDR3 is 13 amino acids long. CDR3 bases: TGTGCCACCCGGGGACAGGGCTACACTGAAGCTTTCTTT. This sequence encodes CATRGQGYTEAFF.

The rearrangement joins TRBV28 to TRBJ1-5, with 8 bases identical to TRBD1. Germline-derived CDR1 and CDR2 are MDHEN and SYDVKM. This CDR3 has 13 amino acids. J gave up 5 bases and V 7 bases, and 4 bases lay outside the gene matches. The chain's CDR3 is CASTGQVDQPQHF. CDR3 DNA sequence: TGTGCCAGCACGGGACAGGTGGATCAGCCCCAGCATTTT.

In the case of this clone: This same CDR3 is encoded by further DNA sequences in the sample. The chain couples TRBV18 to TRBJ1-5; no clear D. This CDR3 region has 12 residues. CDR1 KGHSH and CDR2 LQKENI come from the germline V gene. V lost 6 bases to trimming and J lost 7 bases, with 10 bases between them. CDR3 sequence reads: CASSPPGQPQHF. CDR3 DNA: TGTGCCAGCTCCCCGCCGGGGCAGCCCCAGCATTTT.